This T cell receptor beta chain was retrieved from a study of shared clonotypes between healthy human individuals. Study-level findings and limits: Sharing across a handful of donors was seen in approximately 5.2% of naive CD4 clonotypes. Clonotype sharing among donors was expected to depend on sequencing depth.

Some 30,000 T cell genomes, or 200 ng DNA, went into the sorted-subset replicate PCRs. The protocol was immunoSEQ multiplex PCR, while the TCRdb copy is restricted to in-frame clones and leaves out a portion. There are about 2.4 million clones in the sample; over 85% occur only once, and 0.35% to 0.45% lies in the top ten. Note on this clone: Its antigen is currently unknown.

The CDR3 runs to 15 residues. The V segment lost 3 bases and the J segment 4 bases; nucleotides outside the gene matches: 5. Germline loops: CDR1 KGHSH, CDR2 LQKENI. This clonotype originated in a man between 18 and 29 years old in good health. Some clones in this sample may be carry-over from other donors' samples. This chain links TRBV18 with TRBJ2-3; 9 bases match TRBD2. The sequenced sample was naive CD4+ T cells from PBMCs. As for subset: CD45RA+ positively selected. The CDR3, as DNA: TGTGCCAGCTCACCGGAGATAGCGGGGGCAGATACGCAGTATTTT. Translated, it gives CASSPEIAGADTQYF.